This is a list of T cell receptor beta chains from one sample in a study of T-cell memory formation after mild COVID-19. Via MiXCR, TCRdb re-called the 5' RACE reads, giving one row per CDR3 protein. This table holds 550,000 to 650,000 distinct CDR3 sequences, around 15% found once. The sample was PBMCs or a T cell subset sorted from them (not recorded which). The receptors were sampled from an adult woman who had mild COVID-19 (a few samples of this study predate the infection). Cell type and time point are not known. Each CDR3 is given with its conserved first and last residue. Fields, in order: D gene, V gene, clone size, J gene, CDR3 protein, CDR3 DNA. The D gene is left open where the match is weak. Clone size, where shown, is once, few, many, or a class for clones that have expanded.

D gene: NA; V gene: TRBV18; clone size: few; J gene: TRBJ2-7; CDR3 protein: CASSPLSSSPYEQYF; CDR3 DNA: TGTGCCAGCTCACCACTTTCTAGTAGTCCCTACGAGCAGTACTTC
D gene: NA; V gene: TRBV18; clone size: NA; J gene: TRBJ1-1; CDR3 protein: CASSWTERNTEAFF; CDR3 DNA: TGTGCCAGCTCCTGGACAGAAAGAAACACTGAAGCTTTCTTT
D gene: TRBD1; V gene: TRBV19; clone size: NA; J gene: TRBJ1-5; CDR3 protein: CASRQPGQGNQPQHF; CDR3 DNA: TGTGCCAGTAGACAACCGGGACAGGGCAATCAGCCCCAGCATTTT
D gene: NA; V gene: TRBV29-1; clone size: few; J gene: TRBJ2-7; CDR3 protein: CSVGVGYEQYF; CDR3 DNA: TGCAGCGTAGGAGTGGGGTACGAGCAGTACTTC
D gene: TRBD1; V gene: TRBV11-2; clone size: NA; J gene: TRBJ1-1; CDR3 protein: CASSFGTGDHTEAFF; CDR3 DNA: TGTGCCAGCAGCTTCGGGACAGGGGACCACACTGAAGCTTTCTTT
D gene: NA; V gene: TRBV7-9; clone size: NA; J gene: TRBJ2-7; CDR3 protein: CASSLPSRFEQYF; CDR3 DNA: TGTGCCAGCAGCTTACCATCCCGTTTCGAGCAGTACTTC
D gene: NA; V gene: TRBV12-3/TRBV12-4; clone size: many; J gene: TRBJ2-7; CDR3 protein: CASSQKQYF; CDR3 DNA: TGTGCCAGCAGCCAGAAGCAGTACTTC
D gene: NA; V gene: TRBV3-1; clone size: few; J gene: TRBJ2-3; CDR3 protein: CASSRAVWDTQYF; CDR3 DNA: TGTGCCAGCAGCCGGGCCGTATGGGATACGCAGTATTTT
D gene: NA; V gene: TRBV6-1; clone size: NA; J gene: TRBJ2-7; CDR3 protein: CASRGDNVNEQYF; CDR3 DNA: TGTGCCAGCAGGGGGGACAATGTGAACGAGCAGTACTTC
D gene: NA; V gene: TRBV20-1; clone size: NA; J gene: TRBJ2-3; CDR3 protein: CSARIHPTSTDTQYF; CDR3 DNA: TGCAGTGCTCGAATCCATCCTACTAGCACAGATACGCAGTATTTT
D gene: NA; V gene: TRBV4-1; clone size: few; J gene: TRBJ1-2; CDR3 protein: CASSQDPAGLFGGYTF; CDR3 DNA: TGCGCCAGCAGCCAAGATCCAGCAGGGCTCTTCGGTGGCTACACCTTC
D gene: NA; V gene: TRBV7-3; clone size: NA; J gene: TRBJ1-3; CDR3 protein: CASSAQGYGNTIYF; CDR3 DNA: TGTGCCAGCAGCGCACAGGGATATGGAAACACCATATATTTT
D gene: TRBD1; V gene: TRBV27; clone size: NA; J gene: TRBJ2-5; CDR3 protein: CASSRQGGRRETQYF; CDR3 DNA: TGTGCCAGCAGCAGACAGGGGGGCAGGAGGGAGACCCAGTACTTC
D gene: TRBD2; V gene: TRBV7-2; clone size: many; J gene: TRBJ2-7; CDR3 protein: CASSSGAGAYEQYF; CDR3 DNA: TGTGCCAGCAGCTCGGGAGCGGGGGCCTACGAGCAGTACTTC
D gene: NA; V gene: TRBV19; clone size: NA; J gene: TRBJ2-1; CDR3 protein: CASSITSDRNEQFF; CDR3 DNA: TGTGCCAGTAGTATAACAAGCGACCGCAATGAGCAGTTCTTC
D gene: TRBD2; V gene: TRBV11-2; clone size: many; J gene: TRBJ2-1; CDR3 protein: CASQRTSGDLYNEQFF; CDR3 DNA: TGTGCCAGCCAACGGACTAGCGGGGACCTTTACAATGAGCAGTTCTTC
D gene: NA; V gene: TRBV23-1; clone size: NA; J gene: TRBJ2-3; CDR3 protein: CASSQSTSGPTDTQYF; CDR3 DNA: TGCGCCAGCAGTCAATCGACATCCGGACCCACAGATACGCAGTATTTT
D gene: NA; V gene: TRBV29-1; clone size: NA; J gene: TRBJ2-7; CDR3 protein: CSVEDRAVNYEQYF; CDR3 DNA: TGCAGCGTTGAAGATCGAGCCGTCAATTACGAGCAGTACTTC
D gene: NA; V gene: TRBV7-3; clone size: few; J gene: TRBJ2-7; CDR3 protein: CASSPRTEQYF; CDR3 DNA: TGTGCCAGCAGCCCCCGCACCGAGCAGTACTTC
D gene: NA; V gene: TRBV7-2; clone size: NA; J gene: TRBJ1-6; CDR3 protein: CASSLVGIISPLHF; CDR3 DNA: TGTGCCAGCAGCTTGGTAGGGATTATTTCACCCCTCCACTTT
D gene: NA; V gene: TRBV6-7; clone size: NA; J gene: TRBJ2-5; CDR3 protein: CASRPTGGPPQETQYF; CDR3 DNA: TGTGCCAGCAGGCCGACTGGCGGGCCCCCTCAAGAGACCCAGTACTTC
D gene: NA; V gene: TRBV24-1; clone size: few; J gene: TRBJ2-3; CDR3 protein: CATSDFSRGGTDTQYF; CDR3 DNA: TGTGCCACCAGTGATTTCTCCAGGGGAGGAACGGATACGCAGTATTTT
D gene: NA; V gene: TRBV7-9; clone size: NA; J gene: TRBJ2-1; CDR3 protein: CASSLLDWGHEQFF; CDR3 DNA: TGTGCCAGCAGCCTCCTGGACTGGGGGCATGAGCAGTTCTTC
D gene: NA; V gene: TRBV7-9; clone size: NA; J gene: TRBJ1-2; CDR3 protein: CASSAGRPSYGYTF; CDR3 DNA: TGTGCCAGCAGCGCCGGACGGCCATCCTATGGCTACACCTTC
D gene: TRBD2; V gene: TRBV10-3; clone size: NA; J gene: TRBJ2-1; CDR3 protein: CAISEGRAFGTEQFF; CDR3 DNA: TGTGCCATCAGTGAAGGGAGGGCCTTCGGGACTGAGCAGTTCTTC
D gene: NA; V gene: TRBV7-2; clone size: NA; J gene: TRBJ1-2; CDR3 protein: CASSPPVQGIKGYTF; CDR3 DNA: TGTGCCAGCAGCCCCCCGGTACAGGGCATAAAGGGCTACACCTTC
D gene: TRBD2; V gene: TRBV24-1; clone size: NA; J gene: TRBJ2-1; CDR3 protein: CATSDQGLAGGNNEQFF; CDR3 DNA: TGTGCCACCAGTGATCAAGGACTAGCGGGAGGTAACAATGAGCAGTTCTTC
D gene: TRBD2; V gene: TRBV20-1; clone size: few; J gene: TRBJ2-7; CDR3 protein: CSALPPLAGGPYEQYF; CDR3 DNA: TGCAGTGCTCTCCCCCCTCTAGCGGGAGGGCCCTACGAGCAGTACTTC
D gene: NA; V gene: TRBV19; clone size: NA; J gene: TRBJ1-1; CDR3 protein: CASSNIQGNTEAFF; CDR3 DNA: TGTGCCAGTAGTAACATACAGGGGAACACTGAAGCTTTCTTT
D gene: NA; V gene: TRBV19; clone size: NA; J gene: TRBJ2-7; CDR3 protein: CASSKETWYEQYF; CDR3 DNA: TGTGCCAGTAGTAAGGAGACTTGGTACGAGCAGTACTTC
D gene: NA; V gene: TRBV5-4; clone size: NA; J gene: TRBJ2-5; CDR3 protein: CASSLSPQGRSETQYF; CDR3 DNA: TGTGCCAGCAGCTTGTCCCCTCAGGGGCGCTCGGAGACCCAGTACTTC
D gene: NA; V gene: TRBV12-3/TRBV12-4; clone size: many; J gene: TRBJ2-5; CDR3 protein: CASTRDLRDQYF; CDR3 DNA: TGTGCCAGCACTAGGGACCTCAGGGACCAGTACTTC
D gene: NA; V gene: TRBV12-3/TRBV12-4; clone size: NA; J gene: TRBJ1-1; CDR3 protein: CAIRGGGVGPEAFF; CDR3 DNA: TGTGCCATTCGGGGGGGTGGAGTAGGCCCTGAAGCTTTCTTT
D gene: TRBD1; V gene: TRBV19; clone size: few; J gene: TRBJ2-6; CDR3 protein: CASSGQELLGANVLTF; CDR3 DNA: TGTGCCAGCTCGGGACAGGAATTGCTTGGGGCCAACGTCCTGACTTTC
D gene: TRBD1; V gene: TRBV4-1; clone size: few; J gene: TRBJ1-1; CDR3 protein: CASSQSLLQGVTEAFF; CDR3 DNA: TGCGCCAGCAGCCAAAGTCTCCTACAGGGGGTCACTGAAGCTTTCTTT
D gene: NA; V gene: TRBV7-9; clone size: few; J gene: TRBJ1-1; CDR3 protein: CASSSPGQTEAFF; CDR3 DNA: TGTGCCAGCAGCTCACCCGGACAGACTGAAGCTTTCTTT
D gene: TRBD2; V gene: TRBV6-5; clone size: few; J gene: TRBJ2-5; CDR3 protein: CASSAGLAGARLETQYF; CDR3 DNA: TGTGCCAGCAGTGCCGGACTAGCGGGAGCCCGATTAGAGACCCAGTACTTC
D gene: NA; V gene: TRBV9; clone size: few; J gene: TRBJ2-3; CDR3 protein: CASSVVGGTDTQYF; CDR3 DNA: TGTGCCAGCAGCGTAGTCGGCGGCACAGATACGCAGTATTTT
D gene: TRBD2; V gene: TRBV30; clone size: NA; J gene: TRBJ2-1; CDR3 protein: CAWNSGGSYNEQFF; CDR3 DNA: TGTGCCTGGAATTCCGGCGGGAGTTACAATGAGCAGTTCTTC
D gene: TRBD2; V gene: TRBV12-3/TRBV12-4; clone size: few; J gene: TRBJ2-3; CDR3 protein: CASTLGGLGDTQYF; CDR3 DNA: TGTGCCAGCACCCTGGGAGGGCTGGGAGATACGCAGTATTTT
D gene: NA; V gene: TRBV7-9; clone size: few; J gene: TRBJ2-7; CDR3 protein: CASGPSVGVHEQYF; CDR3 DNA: TGTGCCAGCGGCCCTTCGGTGGGAGTACACGAGCAGTACTTC
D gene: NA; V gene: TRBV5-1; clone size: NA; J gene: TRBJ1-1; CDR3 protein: CASSFGDTPFF; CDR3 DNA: TGCGCCAGCAGCTTTGGGGACACACCTTTCTTT
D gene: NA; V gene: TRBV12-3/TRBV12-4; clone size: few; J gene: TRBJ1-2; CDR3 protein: CASSFRGGYGYTF; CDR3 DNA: TGTGCCAGCAGTTTTAGAGGGGGCTATGGCTACACCTTC
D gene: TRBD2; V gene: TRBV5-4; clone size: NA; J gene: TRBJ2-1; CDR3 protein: CASSGGVLAGVHEQFF; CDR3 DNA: TGTGCCAGCAGCGGTGGGGTACTAGCGGGAGTCCATGAGCAGTTCTTC
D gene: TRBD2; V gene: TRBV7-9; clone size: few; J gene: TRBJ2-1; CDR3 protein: CASSLGGTSGGSPLF; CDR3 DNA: TGTGCCAGCAGCTTAGGTGGCACTAGCGGGGGGTCCCCCCTCTTC
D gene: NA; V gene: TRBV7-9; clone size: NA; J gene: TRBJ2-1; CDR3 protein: CASSLVDSLGQFF; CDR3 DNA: TGTGCCAGCAGCTTAGTCGACAGCCTTGGGCAGTTCTTC
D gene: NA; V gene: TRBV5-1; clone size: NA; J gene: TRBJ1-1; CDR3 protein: CASSPQDHTEAFF; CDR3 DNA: TGCGCCAGCAGCCCGCAAGATCACACTGAAGCTTTCTTT
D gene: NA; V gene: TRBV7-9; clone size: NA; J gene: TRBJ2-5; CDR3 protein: CASSRSSEGQETQYF; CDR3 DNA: TGTGCCAGCAGCCGCTCATCGGAGGGCCAAGAGACCCAGTACTTC
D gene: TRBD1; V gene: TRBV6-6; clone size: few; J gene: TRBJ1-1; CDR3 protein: CASSPQGARLEAFF; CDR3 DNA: TGTGCCAGCAGTCCGCAGGGGGCGCGGCTGGAAGCTTTCTTT
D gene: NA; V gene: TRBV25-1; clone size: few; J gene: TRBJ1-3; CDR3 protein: CASSPGNPTGNTIYF; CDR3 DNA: TGTGCCAGCAGTCCAGGGAACCCCACTGGAAACACCATATATTTT
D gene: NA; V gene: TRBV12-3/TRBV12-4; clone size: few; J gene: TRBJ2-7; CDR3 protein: CASRQGFGYEQYF; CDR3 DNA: TGTGCCAGCAGACAGGGTTTCGGATACGAGCAGTACTTC